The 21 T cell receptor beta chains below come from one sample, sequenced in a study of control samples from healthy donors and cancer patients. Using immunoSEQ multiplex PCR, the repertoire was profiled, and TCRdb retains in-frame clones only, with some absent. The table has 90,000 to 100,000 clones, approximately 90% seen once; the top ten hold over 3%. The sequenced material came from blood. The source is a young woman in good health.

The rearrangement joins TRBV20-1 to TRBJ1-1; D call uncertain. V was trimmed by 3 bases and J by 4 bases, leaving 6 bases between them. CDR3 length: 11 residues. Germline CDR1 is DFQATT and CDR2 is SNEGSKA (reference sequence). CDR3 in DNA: TGCAGTGCTAGTTGGGTCACTGAAGCTTTCTTT. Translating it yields CSASWVTEAFF.

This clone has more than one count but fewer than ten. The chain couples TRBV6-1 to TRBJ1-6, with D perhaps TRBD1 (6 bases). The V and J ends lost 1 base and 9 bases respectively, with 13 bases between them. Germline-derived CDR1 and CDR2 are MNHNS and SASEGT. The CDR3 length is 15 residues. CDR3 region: CASSEVGGRGSPLHF. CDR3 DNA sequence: TGTGCCAGCAGTGAAGTTGGGGGGCGGGGTTCACCCCTCCACTTT.

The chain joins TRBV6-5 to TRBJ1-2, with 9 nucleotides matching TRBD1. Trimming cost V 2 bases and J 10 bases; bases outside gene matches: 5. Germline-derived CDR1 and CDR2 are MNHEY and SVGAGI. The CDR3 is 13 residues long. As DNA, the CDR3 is TGTGCCAGCAGTTACAGGCGACAGGGGGACTACACCTTC. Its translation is CASSYRRQGDYTF.

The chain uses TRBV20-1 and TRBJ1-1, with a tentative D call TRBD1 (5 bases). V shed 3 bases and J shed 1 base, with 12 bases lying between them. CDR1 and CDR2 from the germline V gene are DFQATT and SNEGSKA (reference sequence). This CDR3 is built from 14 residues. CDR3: CSASWGYSNTEAFF. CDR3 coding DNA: TGCAGTGCTAGTTGGGGCTACTCGAACACTGAAGCTTTCTTT.

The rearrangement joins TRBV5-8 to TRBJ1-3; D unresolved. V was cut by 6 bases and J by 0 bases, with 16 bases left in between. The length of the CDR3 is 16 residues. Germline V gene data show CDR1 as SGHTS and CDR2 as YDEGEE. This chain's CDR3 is CASTKDVTFSGNTIYF. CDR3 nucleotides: TGTGCCAGCACGAAGGACGTGACGTTCTCTGGAAACACCATATATTTT.

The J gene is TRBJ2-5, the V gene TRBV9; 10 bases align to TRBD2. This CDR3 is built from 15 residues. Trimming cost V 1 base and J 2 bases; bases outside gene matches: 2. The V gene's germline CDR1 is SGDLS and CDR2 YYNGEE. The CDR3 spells CASSVQAGGQETQYF. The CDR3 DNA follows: TGTGCCAGCAGCGTACAAGCGGGGGGGCAAGAGACCCAGTACTTC.

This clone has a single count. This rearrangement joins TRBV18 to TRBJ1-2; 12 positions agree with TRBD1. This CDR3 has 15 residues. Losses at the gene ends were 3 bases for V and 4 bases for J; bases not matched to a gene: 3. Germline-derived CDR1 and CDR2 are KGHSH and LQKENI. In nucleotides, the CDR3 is TGTGCCAGCTCACCTGGGACAGGGGGCCTCTATGGCTACACCTTC. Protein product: CASSPGTGGLYGYTF.

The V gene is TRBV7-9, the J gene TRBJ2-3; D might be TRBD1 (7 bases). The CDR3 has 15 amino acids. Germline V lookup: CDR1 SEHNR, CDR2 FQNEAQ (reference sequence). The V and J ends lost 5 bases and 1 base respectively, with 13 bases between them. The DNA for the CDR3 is TGTGCCAGCAGCCCAGGGGGGCCCCGCACAGATACGCAGTATTTT. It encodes CASSPGGPRTDTQYF.

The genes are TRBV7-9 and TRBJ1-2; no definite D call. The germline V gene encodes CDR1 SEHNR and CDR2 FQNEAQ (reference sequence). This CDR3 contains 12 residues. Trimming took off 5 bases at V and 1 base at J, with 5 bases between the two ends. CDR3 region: CASSIDNYGYTF. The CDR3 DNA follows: TGTGCCAGCAGCATAGATAACTATGGCTACACCTTC.

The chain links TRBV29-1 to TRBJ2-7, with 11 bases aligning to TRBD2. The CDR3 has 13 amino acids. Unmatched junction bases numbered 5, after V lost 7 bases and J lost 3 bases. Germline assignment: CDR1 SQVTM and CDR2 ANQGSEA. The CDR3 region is CSARGLAVYEQYF. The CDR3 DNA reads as TGCAGCGCCAGGGGACTAGCGGTCTACGAGCAGTACTTC.

The CDR3 DNA sequence: TGTGCCAGCAGTCCTCGGCTCCAGTCTAACTATGGCTACACCTTC. Protein sequence: CASSPRLQSNYGYTF. This chain links TRBV2 with TRBJ1-2, with D unresolved. The CDR3 has 15 residues. V was shortened by 5 bases and J by 0 bases, with 13 bases between the two germline ends. Germline V gives CDR1 SNHLY, CDR2 FYNNEI.

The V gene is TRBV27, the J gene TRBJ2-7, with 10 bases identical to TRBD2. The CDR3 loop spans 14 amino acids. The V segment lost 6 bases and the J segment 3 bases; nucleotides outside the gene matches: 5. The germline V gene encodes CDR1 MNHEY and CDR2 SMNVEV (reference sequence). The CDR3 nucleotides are TGTGCCAGCAGACTCGGGACTAGCGACTACGAGCAGTACTTC. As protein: CASRLGTSDYEQYF.

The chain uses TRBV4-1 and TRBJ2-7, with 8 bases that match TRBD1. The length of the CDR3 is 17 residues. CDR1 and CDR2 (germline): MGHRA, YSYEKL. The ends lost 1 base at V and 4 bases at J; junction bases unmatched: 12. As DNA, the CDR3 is TGCGCCAGCAGCCAAGTTACTCCCAGGACAGGGAGGTACGAGCAGTACTTC. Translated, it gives CASSQVTPRTGRYEQYF.

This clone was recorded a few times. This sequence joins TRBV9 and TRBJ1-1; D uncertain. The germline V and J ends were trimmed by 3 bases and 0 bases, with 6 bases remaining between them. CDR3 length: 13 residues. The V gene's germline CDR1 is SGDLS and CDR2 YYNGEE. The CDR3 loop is CASSGQMNTEAFF. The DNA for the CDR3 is TGTGCCAGCAGCGGACAAATGAACACTGAAGCTTTCTTT.

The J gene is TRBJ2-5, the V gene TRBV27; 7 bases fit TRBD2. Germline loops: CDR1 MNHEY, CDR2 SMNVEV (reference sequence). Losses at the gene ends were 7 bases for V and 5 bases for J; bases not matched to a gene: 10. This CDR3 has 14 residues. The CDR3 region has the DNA TGTGCCAGCATCATGCGGGGGTTTTGGGAGACCCAGTACTTC. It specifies CASIMRGFWETQYF.

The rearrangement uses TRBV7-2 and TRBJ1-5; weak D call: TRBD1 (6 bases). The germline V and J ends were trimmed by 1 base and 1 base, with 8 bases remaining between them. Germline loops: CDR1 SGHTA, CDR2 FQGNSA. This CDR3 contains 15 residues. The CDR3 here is CASSLGQGSNQPQHF. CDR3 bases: TGTGCCAGCAGCTTAGGGCAGGGGAGCAATCAGCCCCAGCATTTT.

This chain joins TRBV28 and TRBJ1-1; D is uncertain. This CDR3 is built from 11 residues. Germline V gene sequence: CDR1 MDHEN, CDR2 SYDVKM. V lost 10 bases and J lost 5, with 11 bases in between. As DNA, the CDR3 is TGTGCCACCCAAATAGAGACTGAAGCTTTCTTT. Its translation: CATQIETEAFF.

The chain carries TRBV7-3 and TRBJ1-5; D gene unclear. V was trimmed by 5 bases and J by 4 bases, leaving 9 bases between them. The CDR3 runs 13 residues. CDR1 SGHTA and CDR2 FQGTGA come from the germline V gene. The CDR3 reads CASSPRPNQPQHF. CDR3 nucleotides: TGTGCCAGCAGCCCCCGCCCAAATCAGCCCCAGCATTTT. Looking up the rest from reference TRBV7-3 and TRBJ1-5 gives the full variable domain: GAGVSQTPSNKVTEKGKYVELRCDPISGHTALYWYRQSLGQGPEFLIYFQGTGAADDSGLPNDRFFAVRPEGSVSTLKIQRTERGDSAVYLCASSPRPNQPQHFGDGTRLSIL.

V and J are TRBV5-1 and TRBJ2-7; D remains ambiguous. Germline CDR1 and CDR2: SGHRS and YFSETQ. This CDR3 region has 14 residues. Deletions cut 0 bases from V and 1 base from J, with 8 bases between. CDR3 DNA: TGCGCCAGCAGCTTGGGGGGTACTTCCTACGAGCAGTACTTC. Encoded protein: CASSLGGTSYEQYF.

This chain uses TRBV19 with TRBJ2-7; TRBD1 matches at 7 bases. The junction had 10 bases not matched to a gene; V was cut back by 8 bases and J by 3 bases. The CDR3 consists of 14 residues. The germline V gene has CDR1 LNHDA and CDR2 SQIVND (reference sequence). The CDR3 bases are TGTGCCAGTGCCGCCGGGACAGTTTTCTACGAGCAGTACTTC. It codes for CASAAGTVFYEQYF.

Here the CDR3 reads CASSPMAYGYTF. The CDR3 nucleotides are TGTGCCAGCAGCCCAATGGCGTATGGCTACACCTTC. This chain connects TRBV7-8 to TRBJ1-2; the D is unclear. The germline gives CDR1 SGHVS, CDR2 FQNEAQ. The V and J ends lost 5 bases and 5 bases respectively, with 9 bases between them. This CDR3 comprises 12 residues.